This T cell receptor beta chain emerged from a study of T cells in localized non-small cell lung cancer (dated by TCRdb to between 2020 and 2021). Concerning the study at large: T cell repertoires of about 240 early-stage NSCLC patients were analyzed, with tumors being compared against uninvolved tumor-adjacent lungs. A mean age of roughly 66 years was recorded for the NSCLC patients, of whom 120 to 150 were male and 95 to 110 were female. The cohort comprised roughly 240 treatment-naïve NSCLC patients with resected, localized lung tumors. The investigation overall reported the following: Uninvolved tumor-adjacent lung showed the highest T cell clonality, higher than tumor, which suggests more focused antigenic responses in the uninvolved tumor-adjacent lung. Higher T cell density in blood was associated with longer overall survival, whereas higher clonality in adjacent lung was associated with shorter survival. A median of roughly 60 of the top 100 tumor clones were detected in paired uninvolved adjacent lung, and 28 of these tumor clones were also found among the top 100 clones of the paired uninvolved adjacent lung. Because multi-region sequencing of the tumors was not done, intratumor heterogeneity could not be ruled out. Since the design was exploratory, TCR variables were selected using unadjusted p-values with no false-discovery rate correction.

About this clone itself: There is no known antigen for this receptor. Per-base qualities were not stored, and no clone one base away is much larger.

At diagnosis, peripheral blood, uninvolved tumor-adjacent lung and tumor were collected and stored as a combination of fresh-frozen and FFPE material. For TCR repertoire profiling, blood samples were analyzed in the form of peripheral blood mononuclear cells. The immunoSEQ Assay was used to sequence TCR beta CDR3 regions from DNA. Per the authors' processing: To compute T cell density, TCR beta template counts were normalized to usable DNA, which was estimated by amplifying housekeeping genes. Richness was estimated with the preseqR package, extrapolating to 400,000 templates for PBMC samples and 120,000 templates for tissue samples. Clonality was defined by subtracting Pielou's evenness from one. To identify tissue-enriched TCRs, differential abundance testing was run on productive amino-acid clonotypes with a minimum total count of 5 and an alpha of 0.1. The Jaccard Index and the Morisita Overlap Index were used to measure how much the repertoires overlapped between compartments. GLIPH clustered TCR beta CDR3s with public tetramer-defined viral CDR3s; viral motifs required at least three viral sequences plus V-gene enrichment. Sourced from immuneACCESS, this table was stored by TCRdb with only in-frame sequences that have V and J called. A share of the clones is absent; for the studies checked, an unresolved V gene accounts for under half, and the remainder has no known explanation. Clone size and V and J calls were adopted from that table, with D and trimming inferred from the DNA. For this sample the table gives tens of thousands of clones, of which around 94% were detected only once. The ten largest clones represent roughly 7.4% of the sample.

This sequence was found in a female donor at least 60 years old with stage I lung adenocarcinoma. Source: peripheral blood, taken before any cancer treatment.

The nucleotide sequence is TGCGCCAGCAGCGACGGGACCATGAACACTGAAGCTTTCTTT. Its translation is CASSDGTMNTEAFF. The receptor chain draws on TRBV5-1 and TRBJ1-1; a weak D assignment points to TRBD1 (5 bases agree). The V end loses 4 bases and the J end loses 0 bases, and a stretch of 10 bases separates them. From its cysteine to its phenylalanine, the CDR3 spans 14 amino acids. CDR3 DNA only is kept here, 42 bases in frame from base 1. The germline V gene gives CDR1 as SGHRS and CDR2 as YFSETQ.